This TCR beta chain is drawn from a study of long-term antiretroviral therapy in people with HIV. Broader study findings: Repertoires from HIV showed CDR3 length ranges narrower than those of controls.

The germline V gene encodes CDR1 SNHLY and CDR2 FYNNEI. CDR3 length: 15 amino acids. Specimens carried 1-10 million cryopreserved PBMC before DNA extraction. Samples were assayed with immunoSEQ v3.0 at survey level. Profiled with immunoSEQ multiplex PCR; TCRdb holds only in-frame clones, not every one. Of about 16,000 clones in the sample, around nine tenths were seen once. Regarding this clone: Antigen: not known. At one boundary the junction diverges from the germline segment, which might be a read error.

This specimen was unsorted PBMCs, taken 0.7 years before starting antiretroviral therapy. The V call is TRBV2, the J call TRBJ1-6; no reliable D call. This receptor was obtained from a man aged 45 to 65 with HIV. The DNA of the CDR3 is TGTGCCAGCAGCGAAGAAAGCTCCTATAATTCACCCCTCCACTTT. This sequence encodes CASSEESSYNSPLHF. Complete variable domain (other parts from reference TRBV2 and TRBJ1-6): EPEVTQTPSHQVTQMGQEVILRCVPISNHLYFYWYRQILGQKVEFLVSFYNNEISEKSEIFDDQFSVERPDGSNFTLKIRSTKLEDSAMYFCASSEESSYNSPLHFGNGTRLTVT.